The sequence of this TCR beta chain was determined in a study of neoadjuvant anti-PD-1 for oral cavity cancer. Assay: immunoSEQ multiplex PCR; the TCRdb copy retains only in-frame clones and omits some. The sample includes 15,000 or so clones, 70% to 75% of them seen just once. Germline CDR1 MNHEY, CDR2 SMNVEV (reference sequence). CDR3 length equals 17 residues. Trimming pared 6 bases from V and 4 bases from J, leaving 21 bases between. The time point is: after neoadjuvant nivolumab, at surgical resection. Sequenced here: PBMCs, sampled after nivolumab (anti-PD-1) treatment. The rearrangement joins TRBV27 to TRBJ2-2; D unresolved. This receptor was obtained from a person aged 35 to 85 with oral cavity squamous cell carcinoma. CDR3 region: CASSPHFSEPGTGELFF. The CDR3 region has the DNA TGTGCCAGCAGCCCCCACTTTTCGGAGCCGGGCACCGGGGAGCTGTTTTTT.